The clone carrying this T cell receptor (beta chain) qualifies as medium-sized. MiXCR, applied by TCRdb to the PCR reads, yields one record per CDR3 protein. The data show about 10,000 distinct CDR3 sequences, with over 45% seen just once and 15% to 20% held by the top ten. Germline loops: CDR1 MNHNS, CDR2 SASEGT. CDR3 length: 14 amino acids. The V end lost 5 bases, the J end lost 4 bases, and 12 bases lay between the germline ends. The data were obtained in a study of CD4 and CD8 cells across lung adenocarcinoma regions. The sample was CD4+ T cells from the margin of a lung tumor. The TCR originated in a female donor with lung adenocarcinoma. The CD4 and CD8 labels of this study may be unreliable. The chain employs TRBV6-1 and TRBJ1-3; D call uncertain. CDR3 in amino acids: CASSTTPVGNTIYF. The CDR3 DNA is TGTGCCAGCAGTACAACACCCGTGGGAAACACCATATATTTT.